This entry is about one T cell receptor beta chain. This sample was taken from a study of blood T cell repertoires in COVID-19. Study in general: COVID-19 samples collected from the United States, Italy and Spain covered acute and convalescent phases. The cDNA or gDNA used as material had been derived from T cells, B-cell-depleted T cells, or PBMCs.

V shed 3 bases and J 2 bases; nucleotides not matched to a gene: 3. This CDR3 has 14 amino acids. As handled by the study authors: It was from reference gene primer amplification that nucleated cell counts were estimated. Profiling relied on immunoSEQ multiplex PCR, and the TCRdb table lists in-frame clones only, not all of them. V, J and clone size derive from that table, while D and trimming were established from the DNA sequence. The sample holds just over 65,000 clones; around 92% are singletons and the top ten take 1.4% to 1.5%. The receptor comes from a man between 60 and 75 years old with acute or convalescent COVID-19. The rearrangement joins TRBV5-3 to TRBJ2-7, with TRBD1 matching 9 bases. TRBV5-3 is noted as an ORF with a role that remains uncertain. Sequenced: peripheral blood. This chain's CDR3 is CARSSDRGTYEQYF. The DNA for the CDR3 is TGTGCCAGAAGCTCGGACAGGGGTACCTACGAGCAGTACTTC.